The following is a T cell receptor beta chain sequence with its context. Germline lookup yields CDR1 LNHDA and CDR2 SQIVND (reference sequence). V lost 7 bases and J lost 6, with 12 bases in between. The CDR3 consists of 12 residues. The data derive from a study of cytomegalovirus exposure and HLA in healthy donors. The PCR contained 60 Vbeta and 13 Jbeta primers. Some clones are missing from TCRdb's copy, which holds only in-frame ones; the method was immunoSEQ multiplex PCR. The data contain under 200,000 clones, around three quarters of them singletons. The chain employs TRBV19 and TRBJ1-1; the D gene is possibly TRBD1 (6 bases). The TCR sequence derives from a woman in her 30s in good health and CMV-seropositive. Sequenced: PBMCs. CDR3 region: CASTRAGAEAFF. CDR3 DNA sequence: TGTGCCAGTACGCGGGCAGGGGCTGAAGCTTTCTTT.